This T cell receptor (beta chain) derives from a study of T cell responses to AZD1222 COVID-19 vaccine. Across the whole study: It was second doses at about 4 or about 12 weeks that were pooled.

Assay: immunoSEQ multiplex PCR; the TCRdb copy retains only in-frame clones and omits some. The sample has about 85,000 clones; 86% are singletons. This clone was counted between two and nine times. This clonotype originated in an adult in good health. Specimen: peripheral blood, collected on day 0 of AZD1222 vaccination.

The CDR3 region is CATSRDRTGSADTQYF. In DNA form, the CDR3 reads TGTGCCACCAGCAGAGATAGGACAGGGAGCGCAGATACGCAGTATTTT. J is TRBJ2-3 and V is TRBV15; 8 bases match TRBD1. CDR1 and CDR2 from the germline V gene are LNHNV and YYDKDF (reference sequence). V was pared by 0 bases and J by 4 bases, with 6 bases of the junction left unmatched. The CDR3 has 16 amino acids.